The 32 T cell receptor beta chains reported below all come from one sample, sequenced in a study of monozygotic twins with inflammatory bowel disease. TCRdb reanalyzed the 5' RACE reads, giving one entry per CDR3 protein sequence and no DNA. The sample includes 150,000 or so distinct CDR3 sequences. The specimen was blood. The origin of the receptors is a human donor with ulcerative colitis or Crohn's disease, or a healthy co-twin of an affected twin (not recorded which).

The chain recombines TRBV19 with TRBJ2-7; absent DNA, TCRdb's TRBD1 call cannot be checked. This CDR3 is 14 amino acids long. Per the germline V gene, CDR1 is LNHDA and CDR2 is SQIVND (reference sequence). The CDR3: CASSMGDVSYEQYF.

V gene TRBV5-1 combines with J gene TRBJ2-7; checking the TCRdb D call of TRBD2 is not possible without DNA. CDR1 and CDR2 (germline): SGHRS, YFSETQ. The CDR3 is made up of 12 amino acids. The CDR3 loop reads CASSSTSDEQYF.

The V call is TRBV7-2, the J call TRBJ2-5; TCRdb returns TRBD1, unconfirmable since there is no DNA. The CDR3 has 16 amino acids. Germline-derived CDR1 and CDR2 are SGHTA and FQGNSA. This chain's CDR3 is CASSRNRDRGRETQYF.

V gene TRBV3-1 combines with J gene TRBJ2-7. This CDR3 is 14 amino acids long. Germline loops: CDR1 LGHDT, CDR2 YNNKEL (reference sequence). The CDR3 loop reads CASSQAGGSYEQYF.

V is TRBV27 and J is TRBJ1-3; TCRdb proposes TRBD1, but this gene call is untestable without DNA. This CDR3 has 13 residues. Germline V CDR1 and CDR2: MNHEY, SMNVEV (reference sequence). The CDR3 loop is CASSFRDGNTIYF.

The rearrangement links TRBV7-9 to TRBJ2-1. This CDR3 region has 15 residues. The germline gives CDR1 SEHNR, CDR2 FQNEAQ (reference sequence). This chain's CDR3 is CASSLVLAASNEQFF.

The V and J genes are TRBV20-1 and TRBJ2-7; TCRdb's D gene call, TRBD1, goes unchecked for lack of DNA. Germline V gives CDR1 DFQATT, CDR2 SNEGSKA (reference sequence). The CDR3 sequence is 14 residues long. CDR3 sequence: CSANRDTSSYEQYF.

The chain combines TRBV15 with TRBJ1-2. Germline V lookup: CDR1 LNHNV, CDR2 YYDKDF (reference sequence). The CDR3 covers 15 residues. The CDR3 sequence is CATSRDLGRDYGYTF.

CDR3 protein: CSARGENEQYF. V and J are TRBV20-1 and TRBJ2-7; TCRdb reports TRBD2, a call that lacks DNA to check it against. CDR3 length: 11 residues. The V gene's germline CDR1 is DFQATT and CDR2 SNEGSKA (reference sequence).

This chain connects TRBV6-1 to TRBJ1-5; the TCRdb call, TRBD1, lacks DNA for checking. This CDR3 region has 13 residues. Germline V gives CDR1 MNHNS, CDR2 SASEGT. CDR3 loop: CASSGTRNQPQHF.

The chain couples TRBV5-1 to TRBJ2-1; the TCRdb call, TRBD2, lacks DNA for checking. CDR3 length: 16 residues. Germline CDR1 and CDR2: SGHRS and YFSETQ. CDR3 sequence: CASSTGTSGRRYEQFF.

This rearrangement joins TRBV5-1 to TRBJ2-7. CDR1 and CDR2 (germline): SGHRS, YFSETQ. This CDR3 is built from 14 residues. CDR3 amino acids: CASSLAWDSYEQYF.

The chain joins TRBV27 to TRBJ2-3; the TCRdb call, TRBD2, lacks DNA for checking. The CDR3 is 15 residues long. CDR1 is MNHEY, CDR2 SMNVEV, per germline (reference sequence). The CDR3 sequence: CASSWRTSGRDTQYF.

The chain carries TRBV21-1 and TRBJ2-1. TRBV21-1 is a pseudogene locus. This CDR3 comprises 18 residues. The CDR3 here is CASSKEGIGGRSYNEQFF.

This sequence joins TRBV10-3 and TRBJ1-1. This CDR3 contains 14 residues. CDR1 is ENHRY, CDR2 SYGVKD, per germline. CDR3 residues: CAITLGQGNTEAFF.

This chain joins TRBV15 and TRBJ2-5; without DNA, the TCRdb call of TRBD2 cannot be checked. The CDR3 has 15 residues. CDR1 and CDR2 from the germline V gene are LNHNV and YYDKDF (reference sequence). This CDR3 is CATSRGGDNGETQYF. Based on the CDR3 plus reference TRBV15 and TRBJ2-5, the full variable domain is DAMVIQNPRYQVTQFGKPVTLSCSQTLNHNVMYWYQQKSSQAPKLLFHYYDKDFNNEADTPDNFQSRRPNTSFCFLDIRSPGLGDTAMYLCATSRGGDNGETQYFGPGTRLLVL.

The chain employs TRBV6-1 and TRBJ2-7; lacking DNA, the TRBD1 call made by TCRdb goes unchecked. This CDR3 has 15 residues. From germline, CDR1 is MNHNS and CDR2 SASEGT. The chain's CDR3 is CASSSPGQGDYEQYF.

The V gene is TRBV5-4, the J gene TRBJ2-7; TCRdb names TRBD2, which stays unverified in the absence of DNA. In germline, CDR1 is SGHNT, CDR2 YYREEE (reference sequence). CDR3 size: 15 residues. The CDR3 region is CASSRGTSGSSEQYF.

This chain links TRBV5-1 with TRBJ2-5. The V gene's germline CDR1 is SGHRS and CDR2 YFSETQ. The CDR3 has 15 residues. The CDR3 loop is CASSLYRDLGETQYF.

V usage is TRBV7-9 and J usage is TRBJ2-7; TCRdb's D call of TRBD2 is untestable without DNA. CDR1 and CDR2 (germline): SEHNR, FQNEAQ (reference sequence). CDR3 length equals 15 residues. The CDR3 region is CASSSTSGSWTEQYF.

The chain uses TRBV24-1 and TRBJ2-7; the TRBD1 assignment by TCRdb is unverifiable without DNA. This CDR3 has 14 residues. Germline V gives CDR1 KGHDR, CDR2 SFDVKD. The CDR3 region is CATSDPGRIYEQYF.

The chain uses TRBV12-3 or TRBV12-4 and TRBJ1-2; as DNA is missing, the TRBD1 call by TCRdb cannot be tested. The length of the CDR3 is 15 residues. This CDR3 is CASLEGRGRSYGYTF.

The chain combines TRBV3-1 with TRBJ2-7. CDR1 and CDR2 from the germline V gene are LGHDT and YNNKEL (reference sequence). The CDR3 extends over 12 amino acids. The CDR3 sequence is CASSQVGYEQYF.

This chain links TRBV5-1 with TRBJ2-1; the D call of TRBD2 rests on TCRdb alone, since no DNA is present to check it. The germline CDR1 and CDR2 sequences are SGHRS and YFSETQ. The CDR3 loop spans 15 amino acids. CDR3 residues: CASSLAASGYNEQFF.

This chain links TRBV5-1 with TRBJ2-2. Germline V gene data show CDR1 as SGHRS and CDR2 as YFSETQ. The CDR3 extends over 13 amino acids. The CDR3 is CASSLGETGELFF.

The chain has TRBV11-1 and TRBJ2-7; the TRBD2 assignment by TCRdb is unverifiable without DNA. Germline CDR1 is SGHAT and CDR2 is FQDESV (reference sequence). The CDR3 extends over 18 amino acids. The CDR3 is CASSFPTSGRQTTYEQYF.

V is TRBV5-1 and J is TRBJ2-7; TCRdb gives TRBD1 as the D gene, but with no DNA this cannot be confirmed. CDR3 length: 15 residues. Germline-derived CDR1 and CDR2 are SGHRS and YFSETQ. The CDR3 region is CASSPRTGRSYEQYF.

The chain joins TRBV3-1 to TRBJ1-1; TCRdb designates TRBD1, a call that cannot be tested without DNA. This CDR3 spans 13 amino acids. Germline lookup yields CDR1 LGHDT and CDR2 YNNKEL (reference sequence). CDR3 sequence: CASSKDRVTEAFF.

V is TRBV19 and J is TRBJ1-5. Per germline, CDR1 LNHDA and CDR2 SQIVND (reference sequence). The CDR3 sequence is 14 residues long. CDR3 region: CASSIWDSNQPQHF.

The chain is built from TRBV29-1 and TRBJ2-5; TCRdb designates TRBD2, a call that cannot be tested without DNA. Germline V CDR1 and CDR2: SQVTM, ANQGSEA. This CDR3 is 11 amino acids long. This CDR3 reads CSVGEGETQYF.

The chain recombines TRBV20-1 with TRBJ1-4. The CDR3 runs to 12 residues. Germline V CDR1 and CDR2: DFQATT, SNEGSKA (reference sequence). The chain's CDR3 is CSARDYNEKLFF.

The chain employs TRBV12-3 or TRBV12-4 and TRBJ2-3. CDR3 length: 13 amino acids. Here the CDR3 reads CASSFTTTDTQYF.